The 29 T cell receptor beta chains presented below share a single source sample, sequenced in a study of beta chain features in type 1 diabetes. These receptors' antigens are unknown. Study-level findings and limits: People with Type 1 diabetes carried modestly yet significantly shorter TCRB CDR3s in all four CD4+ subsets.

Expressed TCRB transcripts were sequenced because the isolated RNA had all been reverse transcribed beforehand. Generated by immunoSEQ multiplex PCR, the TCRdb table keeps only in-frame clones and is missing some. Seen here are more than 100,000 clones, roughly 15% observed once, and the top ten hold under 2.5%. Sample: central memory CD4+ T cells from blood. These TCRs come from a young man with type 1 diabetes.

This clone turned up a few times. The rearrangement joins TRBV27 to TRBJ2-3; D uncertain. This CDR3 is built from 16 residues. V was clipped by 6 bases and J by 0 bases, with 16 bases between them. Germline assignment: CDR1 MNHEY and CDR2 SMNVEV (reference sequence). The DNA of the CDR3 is TGTGCCAGCAGCGCAAGACCGGGCGCTAGCACAGATACGCAGTATTTT. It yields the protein CASSARPGASTDTQYF.

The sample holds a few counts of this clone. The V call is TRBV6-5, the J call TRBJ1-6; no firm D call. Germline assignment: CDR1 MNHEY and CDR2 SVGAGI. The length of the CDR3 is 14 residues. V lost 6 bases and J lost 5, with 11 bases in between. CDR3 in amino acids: CASRAGVHNSPLHF. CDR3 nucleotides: TGTGCCAGCAGGGCCGGGGTCCATAATTCACCCCTCCACTTT.

The CDR3 spells CATGQKTQYF. CDR3 bases: TGTGCCACCGGACAGAAGACCCAGTACTTC. The V call is TRBV2, the J call TRBJ2-5, with D maybe TRBD1 (6 bases). The CDR3 covers 10 residues. Germline V CDR1 and CDR2: SNHLY, FYNNEI. Trimming took off 10 bases at V and 6 bases at J, with 9 bases between the two ends.

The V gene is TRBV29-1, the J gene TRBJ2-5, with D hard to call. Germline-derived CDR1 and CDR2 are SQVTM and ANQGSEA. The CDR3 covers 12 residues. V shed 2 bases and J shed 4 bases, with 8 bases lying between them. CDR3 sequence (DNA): TGCAGCGTTGAATGGGGTGGAGAGACCCAGTACTTC. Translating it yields CSVEWGGETQYF.

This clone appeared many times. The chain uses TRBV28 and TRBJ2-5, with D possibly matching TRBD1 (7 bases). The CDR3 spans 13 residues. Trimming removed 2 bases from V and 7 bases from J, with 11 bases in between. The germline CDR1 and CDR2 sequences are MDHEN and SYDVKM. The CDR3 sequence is CASSLRQGGTQYF. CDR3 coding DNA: TGTGCCAGCAGTTTACGACAGGGAGGGACCCAGTACTTC.

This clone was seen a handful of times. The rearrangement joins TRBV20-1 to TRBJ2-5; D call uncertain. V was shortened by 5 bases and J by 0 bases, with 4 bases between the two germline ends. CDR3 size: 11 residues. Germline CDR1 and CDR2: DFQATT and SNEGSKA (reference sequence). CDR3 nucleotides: TGCAGTGCTGGGTACCAAGAGACCCAGTACTTC. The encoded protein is CSAGYQETQYF.

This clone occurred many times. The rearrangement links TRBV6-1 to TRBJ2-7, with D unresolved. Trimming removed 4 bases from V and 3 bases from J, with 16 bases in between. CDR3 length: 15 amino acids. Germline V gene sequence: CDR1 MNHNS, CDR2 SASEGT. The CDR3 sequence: CASSARSGVRYEQYF. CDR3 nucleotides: TGTGCCAGCAGTGCTCGGTCTGGGGTCCGCTACGAGCAGTACTTC.

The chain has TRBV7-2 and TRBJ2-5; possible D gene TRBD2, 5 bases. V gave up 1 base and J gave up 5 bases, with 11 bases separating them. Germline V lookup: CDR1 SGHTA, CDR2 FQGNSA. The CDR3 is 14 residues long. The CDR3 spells CASSLGLARETQYF. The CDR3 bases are TGTGCCAGCAGCTTAGGGCTAGCTCGGGAGACCCAGTACTTC.

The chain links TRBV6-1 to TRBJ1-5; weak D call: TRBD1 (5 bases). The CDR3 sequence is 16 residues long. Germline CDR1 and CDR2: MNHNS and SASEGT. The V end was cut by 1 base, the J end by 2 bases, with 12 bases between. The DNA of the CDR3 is TGTGCCAGCAGTGAAGGTCAGGGAGGAGGCAATCAGCCCCAGCATTTT. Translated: CASSEGQGGGNQPQHF.

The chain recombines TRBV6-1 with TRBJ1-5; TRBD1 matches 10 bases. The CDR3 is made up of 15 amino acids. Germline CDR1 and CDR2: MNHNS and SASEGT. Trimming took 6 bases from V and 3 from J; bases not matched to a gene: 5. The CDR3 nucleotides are TGTGCCAGCAGGCGACAGGGGGCCCCCAATCAGCCCCAGCATTTT. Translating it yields CASRRQGAPNQPQHF.

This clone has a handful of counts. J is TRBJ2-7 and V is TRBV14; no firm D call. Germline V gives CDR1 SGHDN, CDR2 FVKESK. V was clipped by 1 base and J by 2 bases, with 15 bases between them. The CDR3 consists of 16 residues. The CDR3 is CASSQAFRTWAYEQYF. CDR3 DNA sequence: TGTGCCAGCAGCCAAGCTTTCCGGACGTGGGCCTACGAGCAGTACTTC.

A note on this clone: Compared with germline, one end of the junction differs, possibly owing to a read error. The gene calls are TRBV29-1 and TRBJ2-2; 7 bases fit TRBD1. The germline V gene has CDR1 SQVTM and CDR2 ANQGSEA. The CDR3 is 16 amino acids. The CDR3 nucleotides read TGCATCGTTGAAGATCAACAACAGGGGATGCCCGGGGAGCTGTTTTTT. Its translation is CIVEDQQQGMPGELFF.

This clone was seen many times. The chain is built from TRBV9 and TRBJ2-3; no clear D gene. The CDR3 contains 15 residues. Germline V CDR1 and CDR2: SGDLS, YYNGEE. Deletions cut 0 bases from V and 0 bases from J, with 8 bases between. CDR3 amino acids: CASSVGGLSTDTQYF. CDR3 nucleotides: TGTGCCAGCAGCGTAGGTGGGCTGAGCACAGATACGCAGTATTTT.

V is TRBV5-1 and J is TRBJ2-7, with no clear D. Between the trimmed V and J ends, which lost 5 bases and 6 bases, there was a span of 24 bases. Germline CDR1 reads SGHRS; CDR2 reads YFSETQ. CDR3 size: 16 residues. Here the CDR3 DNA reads TGCGCCAGCAGGAACATATTGAGTTCACGGGTCCTCGAGCAGTACTTC. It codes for CASRNILSSRVLEQYF. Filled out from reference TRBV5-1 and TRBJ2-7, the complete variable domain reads KAGVTQTPRYLIKTRGQQVTLSCSPISGHRSVSWYQQTPGQGLQFLFEYFSETQRNKGNFPGRFSGRQFSNSRSEMNVSTLELGDSALYLCASRNILSSRVLEQYFGPGTRLTVT.

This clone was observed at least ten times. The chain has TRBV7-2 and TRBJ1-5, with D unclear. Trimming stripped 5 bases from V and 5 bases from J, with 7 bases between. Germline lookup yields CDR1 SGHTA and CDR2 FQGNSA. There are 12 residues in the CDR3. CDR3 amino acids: CASSDNYQPQHF. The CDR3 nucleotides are TGTGCCAGCAGCGACAATTATCAGCCCCAGCATTTT.

The CDR3 DNA reads as TGTGCCAGCAGTCCCAAGATAGCCAAAAACATTCAGTACTTC. As protein: CASSPKIAKNIQYF. The chain employs TRBV6-5 and TRBJ2-4; D remains unclear. This CDR3 is 14 amino acids long. Per germline, CDR1 MNHEY and CDR2 SVGAGI. Trimming took off 5 bases at V and 0 bases at J, with 8 bases between the two ends.

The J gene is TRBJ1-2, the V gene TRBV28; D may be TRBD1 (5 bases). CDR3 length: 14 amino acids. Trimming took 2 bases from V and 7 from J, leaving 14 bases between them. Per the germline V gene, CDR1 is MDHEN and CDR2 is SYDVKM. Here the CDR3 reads CASSLRQGWGGYTF. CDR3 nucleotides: TGTGCCAGCAGTTTACGCCAGGGCTGGGGTGGCTACACCTTC.

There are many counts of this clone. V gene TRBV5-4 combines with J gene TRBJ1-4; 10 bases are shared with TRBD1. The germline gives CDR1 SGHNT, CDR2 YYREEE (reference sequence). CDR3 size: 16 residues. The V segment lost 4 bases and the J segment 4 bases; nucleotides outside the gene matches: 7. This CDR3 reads CASSAGTGADNEKLFF. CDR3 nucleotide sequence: TGTGCCAGCAGCGCCGGGACAGGGGCCGATAATGAAAAACTGTTTTTT.

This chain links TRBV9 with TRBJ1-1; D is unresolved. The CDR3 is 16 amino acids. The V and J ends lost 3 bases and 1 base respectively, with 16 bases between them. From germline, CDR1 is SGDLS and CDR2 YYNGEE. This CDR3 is CASSAAPQIRNTEAFF. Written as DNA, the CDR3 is TGTGCCAGCAGCGCCGCCCCGCAGATTAGGAACACTGAAGCTTTCTTT.

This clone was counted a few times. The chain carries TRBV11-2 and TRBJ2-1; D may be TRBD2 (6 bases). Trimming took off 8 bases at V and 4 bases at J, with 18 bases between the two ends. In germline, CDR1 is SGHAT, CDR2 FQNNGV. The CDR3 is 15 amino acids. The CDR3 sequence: CASGSGTYNYNEQFF. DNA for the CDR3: TGTGCCAGCGGATCCGGGACTTACAATTACAATGAGCAGTTCTTC. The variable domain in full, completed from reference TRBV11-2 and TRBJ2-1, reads EAGVAQSPRYKIIEKRQSVAFWCNPISGHATLYWYQQILGQGPKLLIQFQNNGVVDDSQLPKDRFSAERLKGVDSTLKIQPAKLEDSAVYLCASGSGTYNYNEQFFGPGTRLTVL.

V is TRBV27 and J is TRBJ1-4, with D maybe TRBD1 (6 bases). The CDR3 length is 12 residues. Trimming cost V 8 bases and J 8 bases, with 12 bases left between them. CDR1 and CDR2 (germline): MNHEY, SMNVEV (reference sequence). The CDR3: CASGPRGEKLFF. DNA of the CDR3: TGTGCCAGCGGGCCCAGGGGCGAAAAACTGTTTTTT. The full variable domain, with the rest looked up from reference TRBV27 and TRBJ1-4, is EAQVTQNPRYLITVTGKKLTVTCSQNMNHEYMSWYRQDPGLGLRQIYYSMNVEVTDKGDVPEGYKVSRKEKRNFPLILESPSPNQTSLYFCASGPRGEKLFFGSGTQLSVL.

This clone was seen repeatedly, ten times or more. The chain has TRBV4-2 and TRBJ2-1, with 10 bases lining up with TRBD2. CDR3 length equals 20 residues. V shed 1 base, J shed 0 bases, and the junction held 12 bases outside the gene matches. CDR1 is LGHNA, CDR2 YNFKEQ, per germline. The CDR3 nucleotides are TGTGCCAGCAGCCAAGCTATCCCTAGCGGGGGCCTTAGCTCCTACAATGAGCAGTTCTTC. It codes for CASSQAIPSGGLSSYNEQFF.

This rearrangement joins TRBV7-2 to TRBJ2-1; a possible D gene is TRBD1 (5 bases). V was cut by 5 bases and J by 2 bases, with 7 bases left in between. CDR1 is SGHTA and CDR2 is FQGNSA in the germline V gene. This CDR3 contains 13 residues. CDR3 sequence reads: CASSPTAYNEQFF. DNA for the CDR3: TGTGCCAGCAGCCCGACAGCCTACAATGAGCAGTTCTTC. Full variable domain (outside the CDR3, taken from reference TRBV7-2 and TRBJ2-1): GAGVSQSPSNKVTEKGKDVELRCDPISGHTALYWYRQSLGQGLEFLIYFQGNSAPDKSGLPSDRFSAERTGGSVSTLTIQRTQQEDSAVYLCASSPTAYNEQFFGPGTRLTVL.

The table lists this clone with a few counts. CDR3 loop: CRATEGAQYF. As DNA, the CDR3 is TGCAGGGCCACGGAGGGCGCGCAGTATTTT. The chain combines TRBV20-1 with TRBJ2-3, with D maybe TRBD2 (6 bases). The CDR3 is 10 amino acids. Germline V lookup: CDR1 DFQATT, CDR2 SNEGSKA (reference sequence).

The CDR3 protein is CAHMSGPESPLHF. The CDR3 bases are TGTGCCCACATGTCGGGACCGGAATCACCCCTCCACTTT. The gene calls are TRBV30 and TRBJ1-6; TRBD1 might be the D (5 bases). The V gene lost 8 bases and the J gene lost 10 bases, with 18 bases spanning the gap. Germline CDR1 GTSNPN, CDR2 SVGIG (reference sequence). The CDR3 covers 13 residues.

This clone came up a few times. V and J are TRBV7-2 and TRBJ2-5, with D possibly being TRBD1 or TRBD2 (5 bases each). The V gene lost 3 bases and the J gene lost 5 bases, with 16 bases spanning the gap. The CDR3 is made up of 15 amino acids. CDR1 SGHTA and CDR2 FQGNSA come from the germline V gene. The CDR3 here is CASSLGPLQGETQYF. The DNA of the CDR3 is TGTGCCAGCAGCTTGGGACCCCTCCAAGGGGAGACCCAGTACTTC.

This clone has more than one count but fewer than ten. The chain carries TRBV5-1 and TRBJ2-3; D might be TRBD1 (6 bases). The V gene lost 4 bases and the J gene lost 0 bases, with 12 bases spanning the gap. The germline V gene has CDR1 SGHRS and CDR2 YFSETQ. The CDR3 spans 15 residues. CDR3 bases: TGCGCCAGCAGCACCGGGACATCTAGCACAGATACGCAGTATTTT. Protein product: CASSTGTSSTDTQYF. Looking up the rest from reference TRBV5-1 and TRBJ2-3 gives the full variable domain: KAGVTQTPRYLIKTRGQQVTLSCSPISGHRSVSWYQQTPGQGLQFLFEYFSETQRNKGNFPGRFSGRQFSNSRSEMNVSTLELGDSALYLCASSTGTSSTDTQYFGPGTRLTVL.

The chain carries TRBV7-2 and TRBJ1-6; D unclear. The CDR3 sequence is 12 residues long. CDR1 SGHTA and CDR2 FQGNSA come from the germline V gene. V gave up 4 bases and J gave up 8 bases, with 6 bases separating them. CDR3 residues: CASSSLYSPLHF. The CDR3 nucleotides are TGTGCCAGCAGCTCTCTATATTCACCCCTCCACTTT.

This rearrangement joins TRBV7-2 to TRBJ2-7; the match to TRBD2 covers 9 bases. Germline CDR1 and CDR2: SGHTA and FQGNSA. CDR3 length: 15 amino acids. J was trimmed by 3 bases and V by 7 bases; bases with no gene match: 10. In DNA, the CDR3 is TGTGCCAGCACCACCAGCGGGGGGCCCCTCTACGAGCAGTACTTC. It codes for CASTTSGGPLYEQYF.